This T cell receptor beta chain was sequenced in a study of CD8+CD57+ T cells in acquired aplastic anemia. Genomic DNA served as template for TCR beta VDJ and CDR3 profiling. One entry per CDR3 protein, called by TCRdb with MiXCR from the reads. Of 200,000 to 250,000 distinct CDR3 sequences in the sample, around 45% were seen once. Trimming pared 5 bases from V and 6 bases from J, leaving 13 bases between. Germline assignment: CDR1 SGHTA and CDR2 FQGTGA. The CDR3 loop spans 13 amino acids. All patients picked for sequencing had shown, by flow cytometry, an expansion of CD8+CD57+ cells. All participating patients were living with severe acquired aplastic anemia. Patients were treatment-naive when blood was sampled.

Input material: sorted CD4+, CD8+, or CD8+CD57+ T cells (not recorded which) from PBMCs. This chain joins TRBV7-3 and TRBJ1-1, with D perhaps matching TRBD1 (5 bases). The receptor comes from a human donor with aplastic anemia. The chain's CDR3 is CASSGQGLSEAFF. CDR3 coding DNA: TGTGCCAGCAGCGGGCAGGGTCTTTCTGAAGCTTTCTTT.